Sequencing of this T cell receptor (beta chain) was carried out in a study of OX40 agonist ivuxolimab in advanced cancers. Notes on the research overall: The costimulatory receptor OX40 (CD134) was targeted by ivuxolimab, a fully human IgG2 agonistic monoclonal antibody. Intravenous ivuxolimab was administered to patients every 2 weeks at six dose levels: 0.01, 0.1, 0.3, 1.5, 3 and 10 mg/kg. Of the approximately 53 patients in dose escalation, about 19 had hepatocellular carcinoma, some 15 had melanoma, 9 had renal cell carcinoma and 9 had head and neck cancer. The dose-escalation cohort was about 83% male with a mean age of roughly 62 years, ranging from 23 to 79. Patients were allowed to have had prior anti-PD-1, anti-PD-L1 or anti-CTLA-4 therapy, and approximately 40% of the dose-escalation patients had been treated with checkpoint inhibitors. Partial responses were achieved by three dose-escalation patients, of whom one had hepatocellular carcinoma and two had cutaneous melanoma. The purpose of peripheral TCRbeta sequencing was to test whether ivuxolimab changed TCR sequence diversity and led to clonal T-cell expansion. The monotherapy dose-escalation portion (N ≈ 55 patients) of the phase I ivuxolimab trial is reported in the paper.

For sequencing of the TCRbeta CDR3 region, genomic DNA was extracted from the sorted cells. TCRbeta CDR3 regions were sequenced using the immunoSEQ Assay. TCRdb obtained this table from immuneACCESS and retained in-frame rearrangements with V and J assigned. These tables miss some clones; where compared with another copy, unresolved V genes account for less than half of the shortfall, and the remainder is unexplained. This sample has 55,000 to 65,000 clones in its table, and 91% of those were observed once. Of the sample, roughly a sixth is held by the ten largest clones. At the junction V is shortened by 3 bases and J by 2 bases, with 11 bases in between. Including cysteine and phenylalanine, the CDR3 has 14 amino acids. Only CDR3 DNA is held: 42 bases, read in frame from base 1. Per the germline V gene, MGHRA is the CDR1 and YSYEKL is the CDR2. This clone was observed a single time. Its specific antigen is unknown. Per-base qualities were not stored, and no clone one base away is much larger.

Overall results and qualifications from the work: At doses of 0.1 to 3.0 mg/kg, clonal expansion of both CD4+ and CD8+ blood T cells was observed from baseline to week 6. In the 0.1-3.0 mg/kg groups, partial responders had among the lowest normalized peripheral clonal expansion, particularly in CD8+ T cells. The antigen specificity of the peripheral T cells that underwent clonal expansion was not determined. After ivuxolimab, CD8+ T cells had more expanded clones than CD4+ T cells on average. Low levels of normalized T-cell clonal expansion were also seen in some patients who did not respond.

Patients with a history of autoimmune disease or receiving systemic immunosuppression were excluded from the trial. Peripheral blood for TCR sequencing was collected from all dose cohorts at baseline, on cycle 4 day 1, and on cycle 7 day 1. The samples were taken from a phase I, first-in-human, multicenter, open-label dose-escalation trial of ivuxolimab. Adults with locally advanced or metastatic head and neck squamous cell, hepatocellular, melanoma or renal cell carcinoma were enrolled in the trial. CD4+ and CD8+ T cells were sorted separately from peripheral blood before TCR sequencing. Rearrangement joined TRBV4-1 to TRBJ2-7; the D element could tentatively be TRBD1 or TRBD2, as 5 bases agree for each. This sequence was found in an adult with an advanced solid tumor such as melanoma, head and neck, liver or kidney cancer. Material: CD4+ or CD8+ T cells sorted from blood, obtained in a trial of the OX40 agonist ivuxolimab. The CDR3 protein sequence reads: CASSHGRETYEQYF. The nucleotide sequence is given as TGCGCCAGCAGCCATGGCAGGGAGACCTACGAGCAGTACTTC.